The TCR beta chain under discussion was sequenced for a study of T cells after yellow fever vaccination. On the study more broadly: Preparation used SMART-Seq v4 Ultra Low Input for the low-cell-number fractions.

Deletions cut 6 bases from V and 5 bases from J, with 22 bases between. This CDR3 has 16 amino acids. Germline-derived CDR1 and CDR2 are MNHNS and SASEGT. Findings of the study overall: Within FACS-sorted repertoires, abundant clonotypes contaminating from the bulk population could be present.

Template-switching 5'RACE yielded the TCR cDNA; a universal primer site and UMIs were added in the process. TCRdb used MiXCR to reprocess the 5' RACE reads, holding one entry per CDR3 protein. This table holds around 590,000 distinct CDR3 sequences, roughly 12% found once. Concerning this clonotype: Its antigen is unidentified.

The chain is built from TRBV6-1 and TRBJ2-5, with a tentative D call TRBD2 (6 bases). Sequenced material: PBMCs, taken on the day of the yellow fever booster vaccination. The source is a man between 25 and 39 years old who received the YFV17D yellow fever vaccine. The DNA of the CDR3 is TGTGCCAGCAGCCCCCCCCGCCAGGGAGGTCGGGAGACCCAGTACTTC. Amino acids: CASSPPRQGGRETQYF.